This T cell receptor (beta chain) emerged from a study of persistence of HIV-infected CD4 T cells. The sample holds a few counts of this clone. Its cognate antigen is unknown. Broader study findings: Proviral oligoclonality tracked with TCR oligoclonality within the same sorted cells.

Trimming cost V 0 bases and J 6 bases, with 15 bases left between them. The germline CDR1 and CDR2 sequences are SGHVS and FQNEAQ. This CDR3 has 16 residues. This was the immunoSEQ version 4 assay in survey mode. Libraries were prepared by immunoSEQ multiplex PCR; TCRdb keeps only in-frame clonotypes and omits some of them. The sample carries 64,000 or so clones, about 69% recorded once. The stimulus was an HIV-1 Gag 15-mer peptide pool, approximately 0.93 ug/peptide/mL. Memory cells lacking CD40L and CD69 with high CD45RO were sorted. The chain employs TRBV7-8 and TRBJ2-1, with a weak D call TRBD2 (6 bases). The sequence derives from an adult man with HIV who was CMV-seropositive. Sequenced here: CD4+ T cells sorted from PBMCs after approximately 19-hour stimulation, sampled from a patient who received antiretroviral therapy. The CDR3 spells CASSLAGGAPVNEQFF. In DNA form, the CDR3 reads TGTGCCAGCAGCTTAGCGGGCGGGGCTCCCGTCAATGAGCAGTTCTTC.